The 32 T cell receptor beta chains presented below share a single source sample, sequenced in a study of shared T cell receptors in the human thymus. Assay used: immunoSEQ multiplex PCR; TCRdb lists only in-frame clones, some missing. Here the sample spans 630,000 or so clones, approximately 87% being singletons. In addition, the sample was reused for a study of human thymus T cells.

The specimen sequenced was thymocytes. These receptors all stem from a boy less than two years old with a congenital heart defect.

The chain recombines TRBV18 with TRBJ2-7, with 10 nucleotides matching TRBD1. Germline assignment: CDR1 KGHSH and CDR2 LQKENI. V shed 4 bases and J 6 bases; nucleotides not matched to a gene: 9. This CDR3 is 15 amino acids long. The CDR3 nucleotides read TGTGCCAGCTCACGCCATGAGACAGGGGGCGGCGAGCAGTACTTC. Translation gives CASSRHETGGGEQYF. Variable domain in full (rest from reference TRBV18 and TRBJ2-7): NAGVMQNPRHLVRRRGQEARLRCSPMKGHSHVYWYRQLPEEGLKFMVYLQKENIIDESGMPKERFSAEFPKEGPSILRIQQVVRGDSAAYFCASSRHETGGGEQYFGPGTRLTVT.

The J gene is TRBJ1-2, the V gene TRBV9, with D hard to call. V was shortened by 7 bases and J by 4 bases, with 14 bases between the two germline ends. The CDR3 covers 13 residues. Germline-derived CDR1 and CDR2 are SGDLS and YYNGEE. In DNA form, the CDR3 reads TGTGCCAGCTCGCGTACGGTCGGCTATGGCTACACCTTC. Protein product: CASSRTVGYGYTF.

The chain recombines TRBV18 with TRBJ1-1; D may be TRBD1 (6 bases). V lost 3 bases and J lost 1, with 15 bases in between. The CDR3 has 16 amino acids. From germline, CDR1 is KGHSH and CDR2 LQKENI. Here the CDR3 DNA reads TGTGCCAGCTCACCCTACGACTTGGGGGCGAACACTGAAGCTTTCTTT. Translating gives CASSPYDLGANTEAFF.

This chain links TRBV28 with TRBJ2-3, with D perhaps matching TRBD2 (6 bases). The CDR3 is 18 residues long. The V end was cut by 2 bases, the J end by 6 bases, with 24 bases between. The germline CDR1 and CDR2 sequences are MDHEN and SYDVKM. The CDR3 loop reads CASSLPGALGGWSDTQYF. CDR3 DNA sequence: TGTGCCAGCAGTTTACCCGGAGCGCTGGGGGGTTGGAGCGATACGCAGTATTTT.

The chain recombines TRBV10-3 with TRBJ2-5, with TRBD2 identical over 12 bases. The CDR3 contains 17 residues. Germline V gene sequence: CDR1 ENHRY, CDR2 SYGVKD. V dropped 4 bases and J dropped 2; count of bases not matched to a gene: 8. CDR3 DNA: TGTGCCATCAGTGCTGGACTAGCGGGAACTGTACAAGAGACCCAGTACTTC. Translated: CAISAGLAGTVQETQYF.

The gene calls are TRBV4-3 and TRBJ2-5, with no clear D. Gene TRBJ2-7 matches the end of the DNA better, so the J call may be wrong. CDR1 and CDR2 (germline): LGHNA, YSLEER. There are 16 residues in the CDR3. Written as DNA, the CDR3 is TGCGCCAGCAGCCAAGATGAAGGAGCTCGAATCTACGAGCAGTACTTC. The encoded protein is CASSQDEGARIYEQYF.

This clone was seen just once. The chain links TRBV19 to TRBJ2-1, with 15 bases matching TRBD2. V lost 6 bases to trimming and J lost 4 bases; unmatched junction nucleotides: 10. CDR1 and CDR2 (germline): LNHDA, SQIVND (reference sequence). CDR3 length: 18 residues. CDR3 protein: CASSHRGLAGGPYNEQFF. CDR3 nucleotide sequence: TGTGCCAGTAGCCACAGGGGACTAGCGGGAGGCCCTTACAATGAGCAGTTCTTC.

The chain joins TRBV12-5 to TRBJ2-1; TRBD2 matches 11 bases. The V gene's germline CDR1 is LGHNT and CDR2 FRNRAP. J lost 6 bases, V lost 2 bases, and 9 bases had no gene match. The CDR3 is 17 amino acids. DNA for the CDR3: TGTGCTAGTGGTTTGTCCGTAGCGGGAGGGCCCGGCAATGAGCAGTTCTTC. Translating gives CASGLSVAGGPGNEQFF. The full variable domain, its missing parts supplied by reference TRBV12-5 and TRBJ2-1, is DARVTQTPRHKVTEMGQEVTMRCQPILGHNTVFWYRQTMMQGLELLAYFRNRAPLDDSGMPKDRFSAEMPDATLATLKIQPSEPRDSAVYFCASGLSVAGGPGNEQFFGPGTRLTVL.

This chain connects TRBV19 to TRBJ1-2, with D unresolved. CDR1 is LNHDA, CDR2 SQIVND, per germline (reference sequence). The CDR3 runs 16 residues. V was trimmed by 9 bases and J by 1 base, leaving 21 bases between them. This CDR3 is CASHTPPGSGNYGYTF. The CDR3 coding sequence is TGTGCCAGCCACACCCCCCCAGGCAGCGGTAACTATGGCTACACCTTC.

The rearrangement joins TRBV4-2 to TRBJ2-5; TRBD2 matches at 10 bases. The CDR3 is 17 amino acids. With V trimmed by 0 bases and J by 7 bases, 11 bases remained unmatched. Germline loops: CDR1 LGHNA, CDR2 YNFKEQ. CDR3 sequence: CASSQEGSLAGKGTQYF. In DNA form, the CDR3 reads TGTGCCAGCAGCCAAGAAGGGTCACTAGCGGGGAAGGGGACCCAGTACTTC.

V and J are TRBV9 and TRBJ1-2, with D maybe TRBD1 (6 bases). Trimming removed 4 bases at V and 7 bases at J, with 11 bases between. The CDR3 has 12 residues. Looked up from germline, CDR1 is SGDLS and CDR2 is YYNGEE. Here the CDR3 reads CASSTGYGGYTF. The CDR3 nucleotides are TGTGCCAGCAGCACAGGGTACGGTGGCTACACCTTC.

The V and J genes are TRBV14 and TRBJ2-2, with D possibly TRBD2 on 6 matching bases. Deletions cut 0 bases from V and 0 bases from J, with 14 bases between. Germline V gene lookup returns CDR1 SGHDN and CDR2 FVKESK. CDR3 length equals 18 residues. CDR3 DNA: TGTGCCAGCAGCCAAGAGAGGTGTGCGGGAACGAACACCGGGGAGCTGTTTTTT. It translates to CASSQERCAGTNTGELFF. The whole variable domain, remainder taken from reference TRBV14 and TRBJ2-2, is EAGVTQFPSHSVIEKGQTVTLRCDPISGHDNLYWYRRVMGKEIKFLLHFVKESKQDESGMPNNRFLAERTGGTYSTLKVQPAELEDSGVYFCASSQERCAGTNTGELFFGEGSRLTVL.

This clone turned up a few times. The V call is TRBV28, the J call TRBJ2-1, with TRBD2 matching over 7 bases. Germline lookup yields CDR1 MDHEN and CDR2 SYDVKM. The CDR3 sequence is 13 residues long. Trimming at V came to 7 bases and at J to 9 bases, leaving 9 bases not matched to a gene. The CDR3: CASTNKRDGEQFF. CDR3 in DNA: TGTGCCAGCACGAACAAGCGGGACGGTGAGCAGTTCTTC.

The rearrangement joins TRBV27 to TRBJ2-7; 9 bases are shared with TRBD2. Germline V gene sequence: CDR1 MNHEY, CDR2 SMNVEV (reference sequence). V was pared by 2 bases and J by 2 bases, with 7 bases of the junction left unmatched. The CDR3 length is 16 residues. CDR3 sequence: CASSLGKTSGAYEQYF. DNA of the CDR3: TGTGCCAGCAGTTTAGGGAAGACTAGCGGAGCCTACGAGCAGTACTTC.

The V and J genes are TRBV28 and TRBJ1-2, with 7 bases fitting TRBD1. V was pared by 2 bases and J by 0 bases, with 6 bases of the junction left unmatched. Per germline, CDR1 MDHEN and CDR2 SYDVKM. This CDR3 spans 16 amino acids. CDR3 sequence (DNA): TGTGCCAGCAGTTTACCGACAGGGCGGTCTAACTATGGCTACACCTTC. As protein: CASSLPTGRSNYGYTF.

This rearrangement joins TRBV7-4 to TRBJ2-7; 11 bases are a match to TRBD2. The V segment lost 4 bases and the J segment 7 bases; nucleotides outside the gene matches: 18. The CDR3 spans 18 residues. Looked up from germline, CDR1 is SGHVT and CDR2 is SQSDAQ. CDR3 region: CASSCALAGAKGLLEQYF. CDR3 DNA: TGTGCCAGCAGCTGCGCACTAGCGGGAGCCAAGGGTCTATTGGAGCAGTACTTC.

The gene calls are TRBV5-1 and TRBJ2-1, with 12 bases matching TRBD2. Germline trimming cut 0 bases from V and 7 bases from J; bases unmatched to any gene: 8. The CDR3 has 17 residues. CDR1 SGHRS and CDR2 YFSETQ come from the germline V gene. Here the CDR3 reads CASSLARTSGEENEQFF. In nucleotides, the CDR3 is TGCGCCAGCAGCTTGGCTCGGACTAGCGGGGAAGAAAATGAGCAGTTCTTC.

The chain combines TRBV7-9 with TRBJ2-7; D is perhaps TRBD2 (6 bases). V lost 4 bases and J 2 bases, leaving 18 bases between the germline ends. The germline CDR1 and CDR2 sequences are SEHNR and FQNEAQ (reference sequence). The CDR3 loop spans 16 amino acids. CDR3 in amino acids: CASSWDPRGATYEQYF. In nucleotides, the CDR3 is TGTGCCAGCAGCTGGGATCCCCGCGGGGCAACCTACGAGCAGTACTTC.

The V gene is TRBV25-1, the J gene TRBJ2-7; 7 bases match TRBD2. Germline trimming cut 3 bases from V and 0 bases from J; bases unmatched to any gene: 14. This CDR3 has 18 residues. Germline-derived CDR1 and CDR2 are MGHDK and SYGVNS. The CDR3 nucleotides read TGTGCCAGCAGTGAGGGAACCGTGGGGGGGTCAAGCTCCTACGAGCAGTACTTC. Encoded protein: CASSEGTVGGSSSYEQYF.

The rearrangement links TRBV4-3 to TRBJ2-1, with 11 bases lining up with TRBD2. The germline CDR1 and CDR2 sequences are LGHNA and YSLEER. With V trimmed by 2 bases and J by 5 bases, 5 bases remained unmatched. The CDR3 covers 16 residues. The CDR3 region is CASSQLLAGGNNEQFF. CDR3 sequence (DNA): TGCGCCAGCAGCCAACTCCTAGCGGGAGGAAACAATGAGCAGTTCTTC.

The rearrangement links TRBV6-5 to TRBJ1-1; TRBD1 agrees at 10 bases. Germline CDR1 and CDR2: MNHEY and SVGAGI. The CDR3 contains 16 residues. V was clipped by 4 bases and J by 8 bases; unmatched bases: 13. This CDR3 is CASSSGTGVEAGEAFF. In nucleotides, the CDR3 is TGTGCCAGCAGTTCCGGGACAGGGGTAGAGGCAGGCGAAGCTTTCTTT.

Only one count was recorded for this clone. The genes are TRBV5-1 and TRBJ2-7; D perhaps matches TRBD1 (6 bases). This CDR3 comprises 14 residues. Germline loops: CDR1 SGHRS, CDR2 YFSETQ. Trimming took 0 bases from V and 0 from J, leaving 7 bases between them. Here the CDR3 DNA reads TGCGCCAGCAGCTTGGGACAGGTCTCCTACGAGCAGTACTTC. Translation: CASSLGQVSYEQYF.

This sequence joins TRBV28 and TRBJ1-5; no firm D call. Deletions cut 4 bases from V and 3 bases from J, with 10 bases between. The CDR3 has 14 amino acids. The germline gives CDR1 MDHEN, CDR2 SYDVKM. The CDR3: CASSSENPNQPQHF. DNA of the CDR3: TGTGCCAGCAGTTCTGAGAACCCCAATCAGCCCCAGCATTTT.

This chain connects TRBV7-8 to TRBJ1-1; 12 bases match TRBD1. Germline V gene lookup returns CDR1 SGHVS and CDR2 FQNEAQ. V shed 1 base, J shed 0 bases, and the junction held 0 bases outside the gene matches. The CDR3 length is 16 residues. CDR3: CASSLGDRGLNTEAFF. The CDR3 bases are TGTGCCAGCAGCTTAGGGGACAGGGGGCTGAACACTGAAGCTTTCTTT.

This chain connects TRBV19 to TRBJ1-1; 11 bases match TRBD1. CDR1 and CDR2 from the germline V gene are LNHDA and SQIVND (reference sequence). The length of the CDR3 is 16 residues. V lost 3 bases to trimming and J lost 7 bases; unmatched junction nucleotides: 10. CDR3 DNA: TGTGCCAGTAGTATCGGACAGGGGGCGCCGGGGTGTGAAGCTTTCTTT. This translates into CASSIGQGAPGCEAFF.

This clone has just a few counts. The chain joins TRBV5-8 to TRBJ2-3; 7 bases map to TRBD1. With 4 bases clipped from V and 2 bases from J, the junction kept 7 bases outside the gene matches. In germline, CDR1 is SGHTS, CDR2 YDEGEE. There are 15 residues in the CDR3. The CDR3 spells CASSPDRAPTDTQYF. CDR3 coding DNA: TGTGCCAGCAGCCCCGACAGGGCACCCACAGATACGCAGTATTTT. The full variable domain, its missing parts supplied by reference TRBV5-8 and TRBJ2-3, is EAGVTQSPTHLIKTRGQQATLRCSPISGHTSVYWYQQALGLGLQFLLWYDEGEERNRGNFPPRFSGRQFPNYSSELNVNALELEDSALYLCASSPDRAPTDTQYFGPGTRLTVL.

The chain employs TRBV10-2 and TRBJ2-5; D is uncertain. This CDR3 spans 15 amino acids. V was clipped by 3 bases and J by 2 bases, with 13 bases between them. The germline V gene encodes CDR1 WSHSY and CDR2 SAAADI. CDR3 loop: CASSDRLNPQETQYF. DNA of the CDR3: TGCGCCAGCAGTGACCGACTCAATCCGCAAGAGACCCAGTACTTC.

This chain's CDR3 is CASSPIWGLYNEQFF. The CDR3 DNA sequence: TGTGCCAGCTCACCGATCTGGGGACTTTACAATGAGCAGTTCTTC. V and J are TRBV18 and TRBJ2-1; D is possibly TRBD2 (6 bases). This CDR3 comprises 15 residues. Germline CDR1 is KGHSH and CDR2 is LQKENI. Trimming shortened V by 3 bases and J by 4 bases, and 13 bases separated the two germline ends.

This clone was seen only once. This chain connects TRBV4-2 to TRBJ1-1; no reliable D call. The CDR3 extends over 14 amino acids. Germline assignment: CDR1 LGHNA and CDR2 YNFKEQ. V was shortened by 4 bases and J by 1 base, with 10 bases between the two germline ends. The CDR3 region has the DNA TGTGCCAGCAGCCTAAAAACAGAGAACACTGAAGCTTTCTTT. It yields the protein CASSLKTENTEAFF.

This clone was observed a few times. This chain uses TRBV5-4 with TRBJ1-2; D is unresolved. V dropped 2 bases and J dropped 4 bases, with 18 bases sitting between them. The CDR3 loop spans 16 amino acids. Germline values: CDR1 SGHNT, CDR2 YYREEE (reference sequence). CDR3 DNA sequence: TGTGCCAGCAGCTTTGAGCGTCACTTGAGCTTCTATGGCTACACCTTC. This codes for CASSFERHLSFYGYTF. Together with reference TRBV5-4 and TRBJ1-2, the CDR3 gives the full variable domain: ETGVTQSPTHLIKTRGQQVTLRCSSQSGHNTVSWYQQALGQGPQFIFQYYREEENGRGNFPPRFSGLQFPNYSSELNVNALELDDSALYLCASSFERHLSFYGYTFGSGTRLTVV.

The chain joins TRBV11-2 to TRBJ2-7; 7 nucleotides agree with TRBD2. Germline assignment: CDR1 SGHAT and CDR2 FQNNGV. CDR3 length equals 18 residues. V lost 4 bases to trimming and J lost 4 bases; unmatched junction nucleotides: 19. This CDR3 reads CASSSSEVLRLADYEQYF. The CDR3 nucleotides read TGTGCCAGCAGCTCATCGGAGGTCTTGAGACTAGCTGATTACGAGCAGTACTTC.

This rearrangement joins TRBV10-3 to TRBJ1-3; TRBD1 is a possible D gene (6 bases). This CDR3 has 15 amino acids. Trimming took 10 bases from V and 2 from J, leaving 18 bases between them. Germline CDR1 and CDR2: ENHRY and SYGVKD. The CDR3 region has the DNA TGTGCCACCTTGATGGTGGGACAAGCTGGAAACACCATATATTTT. This sequence encodes CATLMVGQAGNTIYF.